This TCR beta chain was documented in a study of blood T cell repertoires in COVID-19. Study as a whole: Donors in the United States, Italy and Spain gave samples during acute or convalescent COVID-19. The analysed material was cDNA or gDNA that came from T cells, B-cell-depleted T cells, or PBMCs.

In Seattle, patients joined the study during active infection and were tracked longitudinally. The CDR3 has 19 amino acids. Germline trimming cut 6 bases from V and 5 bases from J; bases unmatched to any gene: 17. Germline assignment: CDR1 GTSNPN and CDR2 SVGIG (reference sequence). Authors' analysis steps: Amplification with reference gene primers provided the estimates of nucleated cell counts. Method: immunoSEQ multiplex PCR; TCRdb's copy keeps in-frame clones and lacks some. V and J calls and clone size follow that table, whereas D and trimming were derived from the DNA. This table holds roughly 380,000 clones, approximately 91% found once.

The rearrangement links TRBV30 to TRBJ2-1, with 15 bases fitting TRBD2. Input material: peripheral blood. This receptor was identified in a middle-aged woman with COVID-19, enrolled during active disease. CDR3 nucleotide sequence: TGTGCCTGCGATGCCGGGACTAGCGGGAGGATGTTTCCCCACAATGAGCAGTTCTTC. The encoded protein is CACDAGTSGRMFPHNEQFF. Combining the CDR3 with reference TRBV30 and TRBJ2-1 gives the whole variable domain SQTIHQWPATLVQPVGSPLSLECTVEGTSNPNLYWYRQAAGRGLQLLFYSVGIGQISSEVPQNLSASRPQDRQFILSSKKLLLSDSGFYLCACDAGTSGRMFPHNEQFFGPGTRLTVL.